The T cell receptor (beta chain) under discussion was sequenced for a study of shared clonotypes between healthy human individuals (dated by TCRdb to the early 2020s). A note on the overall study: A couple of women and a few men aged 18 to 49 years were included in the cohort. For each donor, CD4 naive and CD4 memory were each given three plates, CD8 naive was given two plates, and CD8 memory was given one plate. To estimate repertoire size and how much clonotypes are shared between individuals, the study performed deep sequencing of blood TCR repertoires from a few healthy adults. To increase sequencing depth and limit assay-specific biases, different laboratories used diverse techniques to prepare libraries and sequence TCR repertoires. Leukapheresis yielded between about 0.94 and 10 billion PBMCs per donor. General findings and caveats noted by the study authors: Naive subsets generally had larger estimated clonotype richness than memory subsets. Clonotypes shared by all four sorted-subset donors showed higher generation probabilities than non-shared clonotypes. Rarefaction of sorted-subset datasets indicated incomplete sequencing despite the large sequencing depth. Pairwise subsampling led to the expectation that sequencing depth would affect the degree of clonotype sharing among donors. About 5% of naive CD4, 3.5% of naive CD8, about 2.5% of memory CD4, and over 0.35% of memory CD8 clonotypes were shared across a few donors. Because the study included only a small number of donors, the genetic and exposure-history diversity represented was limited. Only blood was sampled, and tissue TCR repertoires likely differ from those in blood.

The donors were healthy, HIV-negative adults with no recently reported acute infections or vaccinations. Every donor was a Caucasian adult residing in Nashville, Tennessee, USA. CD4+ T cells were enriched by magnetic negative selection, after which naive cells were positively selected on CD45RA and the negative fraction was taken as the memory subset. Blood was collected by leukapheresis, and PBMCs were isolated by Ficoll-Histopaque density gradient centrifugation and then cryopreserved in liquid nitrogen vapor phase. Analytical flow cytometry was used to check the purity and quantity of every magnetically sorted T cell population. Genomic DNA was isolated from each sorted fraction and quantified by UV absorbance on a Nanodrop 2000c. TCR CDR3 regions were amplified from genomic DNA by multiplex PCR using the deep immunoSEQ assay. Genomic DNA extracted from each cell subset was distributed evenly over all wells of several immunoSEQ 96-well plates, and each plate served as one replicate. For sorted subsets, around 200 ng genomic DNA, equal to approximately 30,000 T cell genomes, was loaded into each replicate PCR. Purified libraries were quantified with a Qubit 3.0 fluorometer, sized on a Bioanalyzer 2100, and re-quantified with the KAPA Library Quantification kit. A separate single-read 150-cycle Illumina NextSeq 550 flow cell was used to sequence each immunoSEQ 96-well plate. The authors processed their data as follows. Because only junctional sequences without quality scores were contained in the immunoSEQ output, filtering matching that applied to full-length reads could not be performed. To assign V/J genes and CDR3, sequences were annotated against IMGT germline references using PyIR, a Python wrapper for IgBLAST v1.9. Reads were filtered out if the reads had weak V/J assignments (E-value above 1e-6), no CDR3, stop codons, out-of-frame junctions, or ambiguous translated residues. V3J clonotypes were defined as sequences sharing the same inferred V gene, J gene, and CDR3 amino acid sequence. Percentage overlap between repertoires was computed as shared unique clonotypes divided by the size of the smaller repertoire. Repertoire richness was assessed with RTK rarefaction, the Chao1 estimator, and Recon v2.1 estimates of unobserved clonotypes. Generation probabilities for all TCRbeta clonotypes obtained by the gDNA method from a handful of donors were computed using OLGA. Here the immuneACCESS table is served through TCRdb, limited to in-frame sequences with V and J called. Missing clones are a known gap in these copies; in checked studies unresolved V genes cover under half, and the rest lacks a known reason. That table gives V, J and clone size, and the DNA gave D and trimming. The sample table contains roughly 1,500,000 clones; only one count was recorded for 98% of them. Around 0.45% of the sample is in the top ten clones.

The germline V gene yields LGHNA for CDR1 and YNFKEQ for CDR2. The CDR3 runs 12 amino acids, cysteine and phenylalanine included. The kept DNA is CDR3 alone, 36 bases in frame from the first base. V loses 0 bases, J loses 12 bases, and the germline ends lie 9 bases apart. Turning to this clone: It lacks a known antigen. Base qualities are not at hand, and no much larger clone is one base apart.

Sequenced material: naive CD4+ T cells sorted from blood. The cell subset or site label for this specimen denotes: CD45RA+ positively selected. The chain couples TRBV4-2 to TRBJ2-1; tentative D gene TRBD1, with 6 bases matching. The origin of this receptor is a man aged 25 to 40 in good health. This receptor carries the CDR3 CASSQDETGQFF. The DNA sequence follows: TGTGCCAGCAGCCAAGATGAGACAGGGCAGTTCTTC.